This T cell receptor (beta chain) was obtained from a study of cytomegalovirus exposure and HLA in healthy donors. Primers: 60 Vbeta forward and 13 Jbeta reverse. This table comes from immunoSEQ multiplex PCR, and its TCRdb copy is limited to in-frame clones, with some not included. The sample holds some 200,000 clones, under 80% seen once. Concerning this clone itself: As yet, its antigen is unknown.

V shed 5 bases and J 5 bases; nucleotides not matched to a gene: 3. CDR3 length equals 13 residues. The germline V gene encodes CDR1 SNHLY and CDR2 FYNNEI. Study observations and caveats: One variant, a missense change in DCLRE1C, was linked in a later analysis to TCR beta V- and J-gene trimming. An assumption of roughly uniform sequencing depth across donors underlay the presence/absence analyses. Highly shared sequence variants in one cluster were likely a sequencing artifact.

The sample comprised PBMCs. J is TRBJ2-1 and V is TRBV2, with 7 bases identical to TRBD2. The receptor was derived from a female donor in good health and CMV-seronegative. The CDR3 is CASSSLADNEQFF. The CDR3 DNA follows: TGTGCCAGCAGTTCTCTAGCGGACAATGAGCAGTTCTTC.